These 12 T cell receptor beta chains originate from one sample sequenced in a study of blood T cell repertoires in COVID-19. This table comes from immunoSEQ multiplex PCR, and its TCRdb copy is limited to in-frame clones, with some not included. The sample carries some 190,000 clones, approximately 89% recorded once. The sequencing sample was made of PBMCs or T cells enriched from blood (not recorded which). All receptors derive from a middle-aged woman with acute COVID-19.

The chain combines TRBV20-1 with TRBJ2-1; D is possibly TRBD1 (5 bases). The CDR3 is made up of 11 amino acids. V lost 0 bases, J lost 10 bases, and 7 bases lay in between. Germline CDR1 is DFQATT and CDR2 is SNEGSKA (reference sequence). In DNA form, the CDR3 reads TGCAGTGCTAGAGATCGACAGGAGCAGTTCTTC. Translation gives CSARDRQEQFF.

This chain links TRBV9 with TRBJ1-6; possibly TRBD1 for D (5 bases). V gave up 4 bases and J gave up 6 bases, with 11 bases separating them. CDR1 is SGDLS and CDR2 is YYNGEE in the germline V gene. The CDR3 spans 14 residues. The CDR3 DNA sequence: TGTGCCAGCAGCCTGGGCACAGGTAATTCACCCCTCCACTTT. It codes for CASSLGTGNSPLHF. Using reference TRBV9 and TRBJ1-6 for the parts outside the CDR3, the full variable domain is DSGVTQTPKHLITATGQRVTLRCSPRSGDLSVYWYQQSLDQGLQFLIQYYNGEERAKGNILERFSAQQFPDLHSELNLSSLELGDSALYFCASSLGTGNSPLHFGNGTRLTVT.

This chain connects TRBV5-1 to TRBJ1-5; a possible D gene is TRBD1 (5 bases). Germline V CDR1 and CDR2: SGHRS, YFSETQ. This CDR3 has 14 amino acids. With 5 bases removed from V and 0 bases from J, the gap between germline ends came to 9 bases. DNA of the CDR3: TGCGCCAGCAGACCAGACAGTAGCAATCAGCCCCAGCATTTT. Amino acid sequence: CASRPDSSNQPQHF.

This clone was detected only once. The rearrangement uses TRBV4-1 and TRBJ2-1; 8 bases are shared with TRBD1. The CDR3 consists of 16 residues. The V and J ends lost 5 bases and 3 bases, in that order; junction bases with no gene match: 9. Germline assignment: CDR1 MGHRA and CDR2 YSYEKL. The CDR3 DNA reads TGCGCCAGCAGCTACCGGACAGGGAGGATCTACAATGAGCAGTTCTTC. It encodes CASSYRTGRIYNEQFF.

The chain uses TRBV29-1 and TRBJ2-1; 9 bases fit TRBD2. The CDR3 extends over 12 amino acids. Germline V CDR1 and CDR2: SQVTM, ANQGSEA. V trimming: 1 base; J trimming: 15 bases; junction bases outside the gene matches: 7. In nucleotides, the CDR3 is TGCAGCGTTGAAGTCGGGCTAGCGGGACTGTTCTTC. This gives the protein CSVEVGLAGLFF.

This sequence joins TRBV28 and TRBJ1-4, with D possibly TRBD1 on 6 matching bases. Germline-derived CDR1 and CDR2 are MDHEN and SYDVKM. The V end was cut by 2 bases, the J end by 2 bases, with 6 bases between. This CDR3 has 14 residues. Here the CDR3 DNA reads TGTGCCAGCAGTTTAACAGGGACTAATGAAAAACTGTTTTTT. Its protein product is CASSLTGTNEKLFF.

The chain combines TRBV6-5 with TRBJ1-2; D is possibly TRBD1 (5 bases). Germline-derived CDR1 and CDR2 are MNHEY and SVGAGI. The CDR3 extends over 11 amino acids. The V and J ends lost 7 bases and 6 bases respectively, with 9 bases between them. CDR3 residues: CASMGGHGYTF. CDR3 in DNA: TGTGCCAGCATGGGGGGTCATGGCTACACCTTC.

J is TRBJ2-1 and V is TRBV19; weak D call: TRBD2 (6 bases). The CDR3 is 15 residues long. V gave up 5 bases and J gave up 3 bases, with 14 bases separating them. The germline V gene has CDR1 LNHDA and CDR2 SQIVND (reference sequence). The DNA for the CDR3 is TGTGCCAGTAGTTCGCCGGGACTGGTCTACAATGAGCAGTTCTTC. Protein product: CASSSPGLVYNEQFF. The variable domain in full, completed from reference TRBV19 and TRBJ2-1, reads DGGITQSPKYLFRKEGQNVTLSCEQNLNHDAMYWYRQDPGQGLRLIYYSQIVNDFQKGDIAEGYSVSREKKESFPLTVTSAQKNPTAFYLCASSSPGLVYNEQFFGPGTRLTVL.

The V call is TRBV28, the J call TRBJ2-5; 9 nucleotides line up with TRBD2. Germline V gives CDR1 MDHEN, CDR2 SYDVKM. The J segment lost 4 bases and the V segment lost 3 bases, leaving 12 bases of the junction unmatched. The CDR3 contains 17 residues. The CDR3 loop is CASSLLGSAGGPETQYF. CDR3 sequence (DNA): TGTGCCAGCAGTTTGTTGGGGTCAGCGGGGGGTCCAGAGACCCAGTACTTC. Variable domain in full (rest from reference TRBV28 and TRBJ2-5): DVKVTQSSRYLVKRTGEKVFLECVQDMDHENMFWYRQDPGLGLRLIYFSYDVKMKEKGDIPEGYSVSREKKERFSLILESASTNQTSMYLCASSLLGSAGGPETQYFGPGTRLLVL.

The J gene is TRBJ1-2, the V gene TRBV2; tentatively, D is TRBD1 (6 bases). There are 14 residues in the CDR3. Trimming took off 6 bases at V and 4 bases at J, with 15 bases between the two ends. Germline V gene data show CDR1 as SNHLY and CDR2 as FYNNEI. The CDR3 bases are TGTGCCAGCAGCGCAGGGAAGACAGGCTATGGCTACACCTTC. It translates to CASSAGKTGYGYTF.

This clone occurred once. The chain is built from TRBV28 and TRBJ1-1; D unresolved. V was cut by 6 bases and J by 1 base, with 6 bases left in between. This CDR3 has 12 amino acids. Germline CDR1 is MDHEN and CDR2 is SYDVKM. CDR3 region: CASSGGNTEAFF. The CDR3 region has the DNA TGTGCCAGCAGCGGAGGGAACACTGAAGCTTTCTTT.

The chain has TRBV10-3 and TRBJ1-2, with 8 bases identical to TRBD1. CDR3 size: 16 residues. CDR1 and CDR2 (germline): ENHRY, SYGVKD. The junction had 6 bases not matched to a gene; V was cut back by 3 bases and J by 0 bases. CDR3 loop: CAISDGTGPSNYGYTF. In DNA, the CDR3 is TGTGCCATCAGTGACGGGACAGGACCTTCTAACTATGGCTACACCTTC.